A selection of T cell receptor beta chains follows, all from one sample in a study of shared clonotypes between healthy human individuals. Clones were sequenced by immunoSEQ multiplex PCR, and TCRdb holds only the in-frame ones, with some missing. Of under 1,100,000 clones in the sample, approximately 80% were seen once. What was sequenced was memory CD4+ T cells from PBMCs. The receptors shown here come from a man younger than 35 in good health. Some clones in this sample may be carry-over from other donors' samples. The CDR3 runs from the conserved cysteine through the conserved F or W. Each record gives: D gene, V gene, clone size, J gene, CDR3 protein, CDR3 DNA. A D gene is named only where the DNA matches it firmly. Clone size appears in some rows only: once, few, many, or a class for an expanded clone.

>TRBD1|TRBV6-1|few|TRBJ2-7
CASSETTGVVYEQYF
TGTGCCAGCAGTGAAACGACAGGGGTGGTTTACGAGCAGTACTTC
>-|TRBV7-2|-|TRBJ1-4
CASSTYPNEKLFF
TGTGCCAGCAGCACCTACCCAAATGAAAAACTGTTTTTT
>TRBD1|TRBV9|-|TRBJ1-5
CASSKGAHDQPQHF
TGTGCCAGCAGCAAGGGGGCGCATGATCAGCCCCAGCATTTT
>-|TRBV9|-|TRBJ2-7
CASSVESRVPYEQYF
TGTGCCAGCAGCGTAGAGAGCCGGGTACCCTACGAGCAGTACTTC
>-|TRBV7-3|many|TRBJ2-1
CASSSGNEQFF
TGTGCCAGCAGCTCGGGGAATGAGCAGTTCTTC
>-|TRBV10-3|-|TRBJ2-7
CAISDGTYEQYF
TGTGCCATCAGTGACGGTACCTACGAGCAGTACTTC
>-|TRBV19|once|TRBJ1-1
CASSSRLGEENTEAFF
TGTGCCAGTAGTTCAAGATTGGGAGAGGAGAACACTGAAGCTTTCTTT
>-|TRBV10-1|-|TRBJ2-5
CASSESIYIIGWRTQYF
TGCGCCAGCAGTGAGTCGATTTACATAATCGGTTGGAGGACCCAGTACTTC
>-|TRBV5-1|-|TRBJ2-3
CASSLTSRDTQYF
TGCGCCAGCAGCTTGACTAGCCGAGATACGCAGTATTTT
>-|TRBV9|-|TRBJ1-1
CASSVEGGRLAEAFF
TGTGCCAGCAGCGTAGAAGGGGGGCGCTTGGCTGAAGCTTTCTTT
>-|TRBV2|few|TRBJ2-3
CATKISPRGSTDTQYF
TGTGCCACCAAAATTTCGCCGCGAGGTAGCACAGATACGCAGTATTTT
>TRBD1|TRBV18|once|TRBJ1-4
CASSPTGTGRIEKLFF
TGTGCCAGCTCACCGACAGGGACGGGACGAATAGAAAAACTGTTTTTT
>-|TRBV7-3|few|TRBJ2-1
CASSFQANNEQFF
TGTGCCAGCAGCTTCCAGGCAAACAATGAGCAGTTCTTC
>TRBD2|TRBV7-3|-|TRBJ2-3
CASSPLAGSTDTQYF
TGTGCCAGCAGCCCACTAGCGGGCAGCACAGATACGCAGTATTTT
>-|TRBV28|-|TRBJ2-1
CASASGSRALAEQFF
TGTGCCAGTGCCTCGGGGAGTAGGGCGCTAGCTGAGCAGTTCTTC
>-|TRBV5-1|once|TRBJ1-1
CASMTEGGTEAFF
TGCGCCAGCATGACGGAGGGGGGCACTGAAGCTTTCTTT
>-|TRBV28|-|TRBJ1-5
CASTDGLGNQPQHF
TGTGCCAGCACTGATGGACTGGGCAATCAGCCCCAGCATTTT
>-|TRBV11-2|few|TRBJ1-2
CASSPGGTGRYGYTF
TGTGCCAGCAGCCCCGGTGGGACTGGACGCTATGGCTACACCTTC
>-|TRBV7-2|many|TRBJ2-5
CASSQEIQETQYF
TGTGCCAGCAGCCAGGAAATCCAAGAGACCCAGTACTTC
>-|TRBV1|-|TRBJ1-5
CTSSQVYRRYNQPQHF
TGCACCAGCAGCCAAGTCTACAGGCGCTACAATCAGCCCCAGCATTTT
>-|TRBV20-1|-|TRBJ1-2
CSARDNGYTF
TGCAGTGCTAGAGACAATGGCTACACCTTC
>TRBD1|TRBV5-1|-|TRBJ2-7
CASRWGTASGEQYF
TGCGCCAGCAGGTGGGGGACAGCGAGCGGAGAGCAGTACTTC
>-|TRBV14|few|TRBJ2-5
CASSQGGPGGGETQYF
TGTGCCAGCAGCCAAGGGGGTCCAGGGGGAGGCGAGACCCAGTACTTC
>-|TRBV6-6|-|TRBJ1-2
CASSPTGSSGYTF
TGTGCCAGCAGCCCCACAGGGTCCAGCGGCTACACCTTC
>TRBD1|TRBV5-1|once|TRBJ1-1
CASSLESRGQRFMNTEAFF
TGCGCCAGCAGCTTGGAGTCCCGGGGACAGCGCTTCATGAACACTGAAGCTTTCTTT
>-|TRBV2|-|TRBJ1-1
CASRPGTYTEAFF
TGTGCCAGCAGGCCGGGGACGTACACTGAAGCTTTCTTT
>TRBD1|TRBV5-1|-|TRBJ1-2
CASRTGTLNYGYTF
TGCGCCAGCAGGACAGGGACCCTTAACTATGGCTACACCTTC
>-|TRBV11-3|few|TRBJ1-1
CASSPTRDANQGAFF
TGTGCCAGCAGCCCAACCCGGGACGCAAACCAGGGGGCTTTCTTT
>-|TRBV19|-|TRBJ2-1
CASSIRGEANNEQFF
TGTGCCAGTAGTATCCGGGGCGAAGCTAACAATGAGCAGTTCTTC
>-|TRBV7-3|few|TRBJ1-5
CASSLTGLGEEPQHF
TGTGCCAGCAGCTTAACCGGACTGGGAGAAGAGCCCCAGCATTTT
>TRBD1|TRBV18|few|TRBJ1-1
CASSPYGQGGTEAFF
TGTGCCAGCTCACCATACGGACAGGGGGGCACTGAAGCTTTCTTT
>-|TRBV7-2|-|TRBJ2-7
CASSLELATPYEQYF
TGTGCCAGCAGCTTAGAATTAGCGACCCCCTACGAGCAGTACTTC
>-|TRBV19|-|TRBJ2-1
CASSIGRAGEQFF
TGTGCCAGTAGTATAGGGCGAGCGGGTGAGCAGTTCTTC
>-|TRBV7-2|-|TRBJ1-1
CASSLEPVTEAFF
TGTGCCAGCAGCTTAGAACCGGTCACTGAAGCTTTCTTT
>-|TRBV27|-|TRBJ2-1
CASSLLGQQFF
TGTGCCAGCAGTTTATTGGGACAGCAGTTCTTC
>TRBD2|TRBV9|-|TRBJ2-1
CASSASGTSGHNEQFF
TGTGCCAGCAGTGCATCCGGGACTAGCGGCCACAATGAGCAGTTCTTC
>TRBD1|TRBV6-1|-|TRBJ1-3
CASRMTGVDSIYF
TGTGCCAGCAGGATGACAGGGGTGGATAGCATATATTTT
>-|TRBV19|few|TRBJ1-5
CASSISRNQPQHF
TGTGCCAGTAGTATTAGCCGCAATCAGCCCCAGCATTTT
>TRBD1|TRBV2|-|TRBJ2-7
CASRRQGTYEQYF
TGTGCCAGCAGACGACAGGGCACCTACGAGCAGTACTTC
>TRBD1|TRBV5-1|-|TRBJ1-3
CASSSSGGGNTIYF
TGCGCCAGCAGCTCCTCAGGGGGAGGAAACACCATATATTTT
>TRBD2|TRBV7-2|-|TRBJ2-2
CASSFSGRANTGELFF
TGTGCCAGCAGCTTTAGCGGGAGGGCGAACACCGGGGAGCTGTTTTTT
>-|TRBV14|-|TRBJ1-2
CASSQDLRSGYTF
TGTGCCAGCAGCCAAGATCTACGTTCTGGCTACACCTTC
>-|TRBV5-5|few|TRBJ2-1
CASSLALGGGEGYEQFF
TGTGCCAGCAGCTTGGCATTAGGAGGGGGCGAAGGCTATGAGCAGTTCTTC
>-|TRBV28|-|TRBJ2-5
CASSFRLETQYF
TGTGCCAGCAGTTTCAGGTTGGAGACCCAGTACTTC
>TRBD2|TRBV2|-|TRBJ2-1
CASSSGTINEQFF
TGTGCCAGCAGTAGCGGGACTATCAATGAGCAGTTCTTC
>TRBD1|TRBV4-3|many|TRBJ2-2
CASSPGTGTGELFF
TGCGCCAGCAGCCCTGGGACAGGGACCGGGGAGCTGTTTTTT
>-|TRBV6-6|-|TRBJ2-1
CASSPRGEQFF
TGTGCCAGCAGTCCCCGCGGTGAGCAGTTCTTC
>-|TRBV6-1|-|TRBJ2-2
CASNPQITGELFF
TGTGCCAGCAACCCACAAATCACCGGGGAGCTGTTTTTT
>-|TRBV5-1|-|TRBJ2-7
CASRVGGPLYEQYF
TGCGCCAGCAGGGTTGGGGGACCCCTCTACGAGCAGTACTTC